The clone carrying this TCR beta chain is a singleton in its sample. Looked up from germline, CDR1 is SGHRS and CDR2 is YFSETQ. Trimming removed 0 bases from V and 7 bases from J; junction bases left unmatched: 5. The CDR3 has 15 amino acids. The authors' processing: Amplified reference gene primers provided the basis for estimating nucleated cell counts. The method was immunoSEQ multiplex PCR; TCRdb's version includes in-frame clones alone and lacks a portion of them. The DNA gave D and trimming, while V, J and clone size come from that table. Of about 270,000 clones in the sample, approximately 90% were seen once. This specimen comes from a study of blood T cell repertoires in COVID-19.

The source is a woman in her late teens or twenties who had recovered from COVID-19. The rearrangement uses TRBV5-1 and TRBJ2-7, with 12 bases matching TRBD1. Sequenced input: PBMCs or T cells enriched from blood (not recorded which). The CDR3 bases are TGCGCCAGCAGCTTGGAGGGACAGGGGGCCGGGGAGCAGTACTTC. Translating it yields CASSLEGQGAGEQYF.